This entry lists 8 T cell receptor beta chains sequenced from one sample in a study of glioma-infiltrating T cells. The iRepertoire nested amplicon-rescue multiplex PCR amplified TCR alpha and beta CDR3s from RNA. One entry per CDR3 protein, called by TCRdb with MiXCR from the multiplex PCR reads. This table holds some 130,000 distinct CDR3 sequences, around 23% found once. Sample: glioma tissue, nonneoplastic brain tissue, or PBMCs (not recorded which). Receptor source: a human donor with low-grade glioma or glioblastoma, undergoing nonglioma brain surgery, or in good health (not recorded which).

This clonotype has a count of ten or more. The chain uses TRBV6-1 and TRBJ2-3; no definite D call. The CDR3 runs 16 residues. The germline V gene encodes CDR1 MNHNS and CDR2 SASEGT. Trimming shortened V by 5 bases and J by 0 bases, and 15 bases separated the two germline ends. The CDR3 is CASSLTFDPSTDTQYF. The CDR3 nucleotides read TGTGCCAGCAGTTTGACCTTCGATCCTAGCACAGATACGCAGTATTTT.

In regard to this clonotype: A much larger clone differs from this one at a single base, so this may be a read error. CDR3 loop: CASTPGGRLQGTQYF. Here the CDR3 DNA reads TGTGCCAGCACCCCAGGAGGCAGACTGCAAGGGACCCAGTACTTC. This chain connects TRBV28 to TRBJ2-5, with a tentative D call TRBD2 (5 bases). The CDR3 is made up of 15 amino acids. CDR1 and CDR2 (germline): MDHEN, SYDVKM.

On this clonotype: A much bigger clone sits one base away, suggesting this may be a read error. The rearrangement links TRBV6-5 to TRBJ1-1, with TRBD1 as a possible D gene (6 bases). The CDR3 totals 15 residues. The germline V gene encodes CDR1 MNHEY and CDR2 SVGAGI. CDR3 DNA: TGTGCCGGCAGTTACTTCACAGGGCCTAACACTGAAGCTTTCTTT. Protein product: CAGSYFTGPNTEAFF.

Regarding this clonotype: This may be a read error: a much more frequent sequence differs by one nucleotide. The rearrangement uses TRBV6-2 or TRBV6-3 and TRBJ1-1; TRBD1 might be the D (5 bases). This CDR3 has 13 residues. CDR1 and CDR2 (germline): MNHEY, SVGEGT. The CDR3 reads CTSSYQGGTEAFF. Written as DNA, the CDR3 is TGTACCAGCAGTTACCAGGGTGGCACTGAAGCTTTCTTT.

At least ten counts were recorded for this clonotype. The chain joins TRBV6-1 to TRBJ2-5; 8 bases line up with TRBD2. Germline V CDR1 and CDR2: MNHNS, SASEGT. The V gene end was trimmed by 8 bases and the J gene end by 5 bases; junction bases not matched to a gene: 13. This CDR3 is built from 15 residues. The CDR3 protein is CASGDRGGPLETQYF. As DNA, the CDR3 is TGTGCCAGCGGCGACCGCGGGGGGCCCTTGGAGACCCAGTACTTC.

This clonotype was detected only a few times. The V gene is TRBV6-1, the J gene TRBJ1-4, with D maybe TRBD1 (6 bases). CDR1 MNHNS and CDR2 SASEGT come from the germline V gene. V lost 6 bases and J lost 8, with 7 bases in between. The CDR3 has 11 residues. CDR3 coding DNA: TGTGCCAGCAGCGACAGGGAAAAACTGTTTTTT. It encodes CASSDREKLFF.

The V call is TRBV6-2 or TRBV6-3, the J call TRBJ2-7; TRBD1 matches 8 bases. The CDR3 is made up of 16 amino acids. Germline lookup yields CDR1 MNHEY and CDR2 SVGEGT. The V and J ends lost 5 bases and 7 bases, in that order; junction bases with no gene match: 16. This CDR3 is CASSSAPGQEAREQYV. CDR3 DNA: TGTGCCAGCAGTAGCGCCCCGGGACAGGAGGCCAGGGAGCAGTACGTC.

This clonotype was counted a few times. This CDR3 is CASSLDRGSYNEQFF. DNA of the CDR3: TGTGCCAGCAGCCTAGACAGGGGGTCCTACAATGAGCAGTTCTTC. V usage is TRBV7-3 and J usage is TRBJ2-1; 9 bases match TRBD1. The junction had 3 bases not matched to a gene; V was cut back by 5 bases and J by 1 base. This CDR3 region has 15 residues. CDR1 is SGHTA and CDR2 is FQGTGA in the germline V gene.